These 19 T cell receptor beta chains share one sample of origin, sequenced in a study of shared clonotypes between healthy human individuals. Only in-frame clones appear in the TCRdb table, and some are missing; sequencing was by immunoSEQ multiplex PCR. The table lists around 940,000 clones, roughly 72% of them singletons. The material sequenced was memory CD4+ T cells sorted from blood. Subset in this sample: CD45RA-negative fraction. The source of these receptors is a man younger than 35 in good health.

This clone was seen only a few times. V usage is TRBV10-1 and J usage is TRBJ2-7; 11 bases map to TRBD1. The CDR3 sequence is 13 residues long. Germline trimming cut 8 bases from V and 7 bases from J; bases unmatched to any gene: 7. Germline CDR1 is WNHNN and CDR2 is SYGVQD (reference sequence). CDR3: CASSGQGATEQYF. The CDR3 region has the DNA TGCGCCAGCTCTGGACAGGGGGCGACGGAGCAGTACTTC.

V and J are TRBV29-1 and TRBJ2-7; 7 bases match TRBD2. The germline gives CDR1 SQVTM, CDR2 ANQGSEA. This CDR3 contains 13 residues. The junction had 3 bases not matched to a gene; V was cut back by 4 bases and J by 0 bases. The CDR3 region has the DNA TGCAGCGTTGTTAGCGGGTCCTCCTACGAGCAGTACTTC. Translated, it gives CSVVSGSSYEQYF.

This clone was seen many times. Other DNA sequences in the same sample also yield this CDR3. The chain recombines TRBV6-5 with TRBJ1-6, with D perhaps matching TRBD1 (5 bases). CDR1 is MNHEY and CDR2 is SVGAGI in the germline V gene. V lost 2 bases, J lost 7 bases, and 12 bases lay in between. The CDR3 has 15 residues. The CDR3 coding sequence is TGTGCCAGCAGTTACGAAGGGGCCCGGAATTCACCCCTCCACTTT. Its protein product is CASSYEGARNSPLHF.

The chain uses TRBV9 and TRBJ2-3, with D hard to call. The V gene lost 4 bases and the J gene lost 3 bases, with 9 bases spanning the gap. This CDR3 contains 13 residues. The germline V gene encodes CDR1 SGDLS and CDR2 YYNGEE. For the CDR3, the DNA is TGTGCCAGCAGCCCCCACGGAACAGATACGCAGTATTTT. Protein sequence: CASSPHGTDTQYF.

The genes are TRBV7-9 and TRBJ2-7; either TRBD1 or TRBD2 may supply D (5 bases each). V shed 5 bases and J shed 4 bases, with 15 bases lying between them. The length of the CDR3 is 14 residues. Germline V gene data show CDR1 as SEHNR and CDR2 as FQNEAQ (reference sequence). As DNA, the CDR3 is TGTGCCAGCAGCCTCGCCGGGACGGAATACGAGCAGTACTTC. It yields the protein CASSLAGTEYEQYF.

The chain is built from TRBV6-6 and TRBJ1-1, with D maybe TRBD1 (5 bases). Germline V gene data show CDR1 as MNHNY and CDR2 as SVGAGI (reference sequence). The CDR3 sequence is 14 residues long. V was pared by 4 bases and J by 3 bases, with 12 bases between. For the CDR3, the DNA is TGTGCCAGCAGTTTCCTAGGGGAGGACACTGAAGCTTTCTTT. Protein product: CASSFLGEDTEAFF.

This clone has just a few counts. Other nucleotide sequences from this sample produce the same CDR3. The rearrangement uses TRBV19 and TRBJ1-5; D gene unclear. V gave up 0 bases and J gave up 2 bases, with 20 bases separating them. The CDR3 spans 19 residues. The germline V gene encodes CDR1 LNHDA and CDR2 SQIVND (reference sequence). The CDR3 DNA reads TGTGCCAGTAGTATAGATGGAGTATACCGTGGGAACGGCAATCAGCCCCAGCATTTT. Its translation is CASSIDGVYRGNGNQPQHF. The whole variable domain, filled in from reference TRBV19 and TRBJ1-5, reads DGGITQSPKYLFRKEGQNVTLSCEQNLNHDAMYWYRQDPGQGLRLIYYSQIVNDFQKGDIAEGYSVSREKKESFPLTVTSAQKNPTAFYLCASSIDGVYRGNGNQPQHFGDGTRLSIL.

This clone has more than one count but fewer than ten. V gene TRBV30 combines with J gene TRBJ2-7; D is possibly TRBD1 or TRBD2 (6 bases each). In germline, CDR1 is GTSNPN, CDR2 SVGIG (reference sequence). With 2 bases removed from V and 4 bases from J, the gap between germline ends came to 21 bases. There are 16 residues in the CDR3. Here the CDR3 reads CAWSSPGGEAKYEQYF. CDR3 bases: TGTGCCTGGAGTTCCCCCGGGGGCGAGGCCAAATACGAGCAGTACTTC. Drawing the rest from reference TRBV30 and TRBJ2-7, the complete variable domain is SQTIHQWPATLVQPVGSPLSLECTVEGTSNPNLYWYRQAAGRGLQLLFYSVGIGQISSEVPQNLSASRPQDRQFILSSKKLLLSDSGFYLCAWSSPGGEAKYEQYFGPGTRLTVT.

The chain carries TRBV14 and TRBJ2-7; a weak D match, TRBD2 (6 bases). V was trimmed by 0 bases and J by 1 base, leaving 16 bases between them. Germline-derived CDR1 and CDR2 are SGHDN and FVKESK. The CDR3 loop spans 17 amino acids. CDR3 in DNA: TGTGCCAGCAGCCAAGACGTGCTACTAGCCCCATCCTACGAGCAGTACTTC. Amino acid sequence: CASSQDVLLAPSYEQYF. The full variable domain, completed using reference TRBV14 and TRBJ2-7, is EAGVTQFPSHSVIEKGQTVTLRCDPISGHDNLYWYRRVMGKEIKFLLHFVKESKQDESGMPNNRFLAERTGGTYSTLKVQPAELEDSGVYFCASSQDVLLAPSYEQYFGPGTRLTVT.

This chain uses TRBV5-1 with TRBJ2-7; D is undetermined. Trimming shortened V by 7 bases and J by 5 bases, and 10 bases separated the two germline ends. CDR1 SGHRS and CDR2 YFSETQ come from the germline V gene. The CDR3 length is 11 residues. In DNA form, the CDR3 reads TGCGCCAGCCGCAGTGCCAACGAGCAGTACTTC. Amino acid sequence: CASRSANEQYF.

The rearrangement joins TRBV11-2 to TRBJ2-5, with D tentatively TRBD1 (6 bases). In germline, CDR1 is SGHAT, CDR2 FQNNGV. The CDR3 runs to 14 residues. V was shortened by 5 bases and J by 4 bases, with 14 bases between the two germline ends. The CDR3 bases are TGTGCCAGCAGCCCGACCGGGACATCAGAGACCCAGTACTTC. As protein: CASSPTGTSETQYF. Together with reference TRBV11-2 and TRBJ2-5, the CDR3 gives the full variable domain: EAGVAQSPRYKIIEKRQSVAFWCNPISGHATLYWYQQILGQGPKLLIQFQNNGVVDDSQLPKDRFSAERLKGVDSTLKIQPAKLEDSAVYLCASSPTGTSETQYFGPGTRLLVL.

V usage is TRBV7-9 and J usage is TRBJ2-6; TRBD2 is a possible D gene (5 bases). CDR1 is SEHNR and CDR2 is FQNEAQ in the germline V gene (reference sequence). The V gene lost 5 bases and the J gene lost 2 bases, with 13 bases spanning the gap. The CDR3 covers 16 residues. CDR3 DNA sequence: TGTGCCAGCAGCCCCTCGGGGATACCTGGGGCCAACGTCCTGACTTTC. This translates into CASSPSGIPGANVLTF.

The genes are TRBV30 and TRBJ2-3; D gene uncertain. CDR3 length: 11 amino acids. Germline CDR1 and CDR2: GTSNPN and SVGIG (reference sequence). V was trimmed by 6 bases and J by 6 bases, leaving 10 bases between them. The CDR3 DNA is TGTGCCTGCAGCCTGGCGGATACGCAGTATTTT. Translated, it gives CACSLADTQYF.

The genes are TRBV19 and TRBJ1-1, with unresolved D. This CDR3 is built from 14 residues. The germline CDR1 and CDR2 sequences are LNHDA and SQIVND (reference sequence). The V gene lost 6 bases and the J gene lost 8 bases, with 19 bases spanning the gap. CDR3 DNA: TGTGCCAGTAGCGGAAGGGAGGGAACGGGGGAAGCTTTCTTT. Amino acid sequence: CASSGREGTGEAFF.

In its sample, this clone was seen many times. V and J are TRBV18 and TRBJ1-2; the match to TRBD1 covers 11 bases. CDR1 and CDR2 (germline): KGHSH, LQKENI. The CDR3 is 14 amino acids. The V segment lost 3 bases and the J segment 3 bases; nucleotides outside the gene matches: 0. DNA of the CDR3: TGTGCCAGCTCACCGGGACAGGGGGACTATGGCTACACCTTC. Encoded protein: CASSPGQGDYGYTF.

The chain couples TRBV10-1 to TRBJ1-1; tentatively, D is TRBD1 (5 bases). This CDR3 is built from 15 residues. V lost 3 bases, J lost 6 bases, and 17 bases lay in between. Germline V gene sequence: CDR1 WNHNN, CDR2 SYGVQD (reference sequence). The CDR3 sequence: CASSDHEQGKSEAFF. The DNA of the CDR3 is TGCGCCAGCAGTGATCATGAGCAGGGAAAGTCTGAAGCTTTCTTT.

The chain uses TRBV10-3 and TRBJ2-7; either TRBD1 or TRBD2 may fit D (5 bases each). This CDR3 is 15 amino acids long. V lost 1 base to trimming and J lost 0 bases, with 10 bases between them. The germline V gene encodes CDR1 ENHRY and CDR2 SYGVKD. The DNA of the CDR3 is TGTGCCATCAGTGAGTACTGGGGGAGCTCCTACGAGCAGTACTTC. Its translation is CAISEYWGSSYEQYF.

The chain links TRBV6-6 to TRBJ2-7, with 7 bases matching TRBD1. This CDR3 contains 15 residues. Per the germline V gene, CDR1 is MNHNY and CDR2 is SVGAGI (reference sequence). J gave up 2 bases and V 7 bases, and 11 bases lay outside the gene matches. The CDR3 here is CASTNTGTAAYEQYF. CDR3 bases: TGTGCCAGCACGAATACCGGGACAGCGGCCTACGAGCAGTACTTC.

This clone has only a few counts. The V gene is TRBV20-1, the J gene TRBJ1-6; D perhaps matches TRBD1 (6 bases). The CDR3 is 11 residues long. V lost 6 bases and J lost 14, with 14 bases in between. The germline V gene has CDR1 DFQATT and CDR2 SNEGSKA (reference sequence). CDR3 in DNA: TGCAGTGCGGAAACAGGGTCCACCCTCCACTTT. Protein product: CSAETGSTLHF.